Listed below are T cell receptor beta chains from one sample, sequenced in a study of technical replicates of blood from a handful of donors. Profiling relied on immunoSEQ multiplex PCR, and the TCRdb table lists in-frame clones only, not all of them. The top ten hold about 2.9% of the sample, which has 55,000 to 75,000 clones, about 95% seen once. Sequenced: PBMCs. The receptors shown here come from a human donor in good health. Some clones in this sample may be carry-over from other donors' samples. Both conserved end residues are part of each CDR3. D genes are given only for firm matches. Not all rows give a size; the values are once, few, many and, for expanded clones, a class.

>TRBV7-9|TRBJ1-2|.|.
CASSLGVGRANYGYTF
TGTGCCAGCAGCTTAGGTGTAGGGAGAGCTAACTATGGCTACACCTTC
>TRBV7-9|TRBJ2-7|.|.
CASSLGYSAYEQYF
TGTGCCAGCAGCTTAGGATACTCCGCCTACGAGCAGTACTTC
>TRBV6-1|TRBJ2-3|.|.
CATTRRRGETDTQYF
TGTGCCACTACCCGGAGGAGGGGCGAAACAGATACGCAGTATTTT
>TRBV30|TRBJ1-1|.|.
CAWRHPTGIMNTEAFF
TGTGCCTGGAGACACCCGACAGGCATCATGAACACTGAAGCTTTCTTT
>TRBV7-3|TRBJ2-5|.|.
CASSLKGGQETQYF
TGTGCCAGCAGCTTAAAGGGGGGGCAAGAGACCCAGTACTTC
>TRBV9|TRBJ1-2|.|.
CASSVGGSSYGYTF
TGTGCCAGCAGCGTAGGTGGCAGTTCCTATGGCTACACCTTC
>TRBV6-4|TRBJ1-6|.|.
CASSGGGRSSYNSPLHF
TGTGCCAGCAGCGGCGGGGGGAGGAGCTCCTATAATTCACCCCTCCACTTT
>TRBV6-5|TRBJ2-1|.|TRBD1
CASSVLGTGDNEQFF
TGTGCCAGCAGTGTGCTGGGGACAGGGGACAATGAGCAGTTCTTC
>TRBV19|TRBJ1-4|.|.
CASSAGADEKLFF
TGTGCCAGTAGTGCGGGGGCAGATGAAAAACTGTTTTTT
>TRBV29-1|TRBJ2-7|.|TRBD2
CSARIGTSGYEQYF
TGCAGCGCCCGAATAGGGACTAGCGGGTACGAGCAGTACTTC
>TRBV6-5|TRBJ2-1|.|TRBD2
CASSSGLASYNEQFF
TGTGCCAGCAGTTCCGGACTAGCCTCATACAATGAGCAGTTCTTC
>TRBV7-7|TRBJ2-7|.|.
CASSLTQGYEQYF
TGTGCCAGCAGCTTAACTCAGGGGTACGAGCAGTACTTC
>TRBV2|TRBJ1-1|.|.
CASSGRPNTEAFF
TGTGCCAGCAGTGGGCGGCCGAACACTGAAGCTTTCTTT
>TRBV6-6|TRBJ2-3|.|.
CASSYTGTRSTDTQYF
TGTGCCAGCAGTTACACCGGGACAAGAAGCACAGATACGCAGTATTTT
>TRBV30|TRBJ1-2|.|.
CAWSSGQAGYTF
TGTGCCTGGAGCTCTGGACAAGCCGGCTACACCTTC
>TRBV4-2|TRBJ2-1|.|TRBD2
CASSQDQTSGSNEQFF
TGTGCCAGCAGCCAAGACCAGACTAGCGGGAGCAATGAGCAGTTCTTC
>TRBV14|TRBJ2-1|once|.
CASSRKSGTMSSYNEQFF
TGTGCCAGCAGCCGAAAATCCGGGACAATGAGCTCCTACAATGAGCAGTTCTTC
>TRBV7-8|TRBJ2-5|.|.
CASSHTPETQYF
TGTGCCAGCAGCCACACCCCGGAGACCCAGTACTTC
>TRBV16|TRBJ2-1|.|.
CASSQSLADAEYNEQFF
TGTGCCAGCAGCCAATCATTAGCGGATGCGGAATACAATGAGCAGTTCTTC
>TRBV7-9|TRBJ2-2|.|TRBD2
CASSLAGGTGELFF
TGTGCCAGCAGCTTAGCGGGAGGGACCGGGGAGCTGTTTTTT
>TRBV9|TRBJ2-1|.|TRBD2
CASSPRTSGGLYEQFF
TGTGCCAGCAGCCCCCGGACTAGCGGGGGACTCTATGAGCAGTTCTTC
>TRBV29-1|TRBJ1-2|once|TRBD1
CSVAGGQAYGYTF
TGCAGCGTTGCTGGGGGACAGGCCTATGGCTACACCTTC
>TRBV5-5|TRBJ1-2|.|TRBD1
CASRPGTANYGYTF
TGTGCCAGCAGACCCGGGACAGCTAACTATGGCTACACCTTC